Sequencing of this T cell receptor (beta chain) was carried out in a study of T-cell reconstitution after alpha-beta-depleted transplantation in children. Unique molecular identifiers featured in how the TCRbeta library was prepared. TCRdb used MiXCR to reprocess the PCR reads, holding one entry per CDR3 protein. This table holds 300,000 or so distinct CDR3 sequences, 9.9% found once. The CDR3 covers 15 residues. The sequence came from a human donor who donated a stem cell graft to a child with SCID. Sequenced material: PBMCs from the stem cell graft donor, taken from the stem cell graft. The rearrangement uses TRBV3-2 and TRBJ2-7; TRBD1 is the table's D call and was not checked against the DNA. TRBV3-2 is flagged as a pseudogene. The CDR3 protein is CASSQDIAGGYEQYF. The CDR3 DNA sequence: TGTGCCAGCAGCCAAGATATTGCAGGGGGCTACGAGCAGTACTTC.